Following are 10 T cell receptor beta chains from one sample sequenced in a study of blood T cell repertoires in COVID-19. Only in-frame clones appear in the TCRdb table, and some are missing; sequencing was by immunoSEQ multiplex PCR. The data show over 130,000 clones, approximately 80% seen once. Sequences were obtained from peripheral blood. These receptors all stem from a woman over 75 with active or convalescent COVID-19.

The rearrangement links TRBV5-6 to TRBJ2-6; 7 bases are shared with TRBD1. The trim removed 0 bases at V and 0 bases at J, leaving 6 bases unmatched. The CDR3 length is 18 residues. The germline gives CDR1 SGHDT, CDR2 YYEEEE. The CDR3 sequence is CASSLGPGQLSGANVLTF. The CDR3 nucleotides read TGTGCCAGCAGCTTGGGTCCGGGACAGCTCTCTGGGGCCAACGTCCTGACTTTC.

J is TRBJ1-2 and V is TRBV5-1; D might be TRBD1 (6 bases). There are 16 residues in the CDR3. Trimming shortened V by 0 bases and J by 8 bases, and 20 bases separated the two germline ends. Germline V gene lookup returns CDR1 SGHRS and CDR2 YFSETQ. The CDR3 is CASSLEGLQVGGGYTF. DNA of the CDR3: TGCGCCAGCAGCTTGGAAGGTTTACAGGTTGGGGGCGGCTACACCTTC.

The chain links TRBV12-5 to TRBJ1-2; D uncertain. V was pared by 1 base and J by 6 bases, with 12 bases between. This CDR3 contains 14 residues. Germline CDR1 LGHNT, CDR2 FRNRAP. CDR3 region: CASGLDPDTNGYTF. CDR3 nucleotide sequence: TGTGCTAGTGGTTTGGACCCCGACACGAATGGCTACACCTTC.

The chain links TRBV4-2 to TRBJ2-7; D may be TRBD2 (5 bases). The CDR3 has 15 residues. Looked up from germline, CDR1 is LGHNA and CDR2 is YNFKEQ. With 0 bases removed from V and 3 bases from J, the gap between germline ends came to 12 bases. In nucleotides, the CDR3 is TGTGCCAGCAGCCAAGAGGGTGGCAGCGGCTACGAGCAGTACTTC. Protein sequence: CASSQEGGSGYEQYF.

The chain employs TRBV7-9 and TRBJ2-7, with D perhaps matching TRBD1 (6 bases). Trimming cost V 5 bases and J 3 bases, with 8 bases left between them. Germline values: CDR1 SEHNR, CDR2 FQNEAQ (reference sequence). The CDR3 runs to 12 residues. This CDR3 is CASSQQGYEQYF. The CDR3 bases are TGTGCCAGCAGCCAACAGGGCTACGAGCAGTACTTC.

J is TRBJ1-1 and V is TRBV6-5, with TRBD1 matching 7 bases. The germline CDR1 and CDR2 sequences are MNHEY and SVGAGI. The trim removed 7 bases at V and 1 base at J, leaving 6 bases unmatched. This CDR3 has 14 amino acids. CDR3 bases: TGTGCCAGCACCTTGACAGGGAGGAACACTGAAGCTTTCTTT. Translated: CASTLTGRNTEAFF.

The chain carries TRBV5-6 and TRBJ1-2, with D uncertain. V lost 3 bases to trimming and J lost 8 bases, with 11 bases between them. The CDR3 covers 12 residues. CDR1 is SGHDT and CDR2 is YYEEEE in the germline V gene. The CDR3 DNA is TGTGCCAGCAGCTCAAACAAACAGGGCTACACCTTC. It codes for CASSSNKQGYTF.

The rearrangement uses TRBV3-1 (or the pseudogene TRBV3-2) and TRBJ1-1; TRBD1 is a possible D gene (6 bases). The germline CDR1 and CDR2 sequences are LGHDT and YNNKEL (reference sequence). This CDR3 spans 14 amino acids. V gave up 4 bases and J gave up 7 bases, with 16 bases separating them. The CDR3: CASSLRAGVGEAFF. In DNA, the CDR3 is TGTGCCAGCAGCCTCCGCGCAGGGGTGGGTGAAGCTTTCTTT.

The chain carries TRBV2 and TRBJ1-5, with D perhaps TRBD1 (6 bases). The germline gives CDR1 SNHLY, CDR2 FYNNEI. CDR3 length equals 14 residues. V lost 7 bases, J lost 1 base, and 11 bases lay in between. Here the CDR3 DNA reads TGTGCCAGCAACAGGGTTTCGAGCAATCAGCCCCAGCATTTT. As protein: CASNRVSSNQPQHF.

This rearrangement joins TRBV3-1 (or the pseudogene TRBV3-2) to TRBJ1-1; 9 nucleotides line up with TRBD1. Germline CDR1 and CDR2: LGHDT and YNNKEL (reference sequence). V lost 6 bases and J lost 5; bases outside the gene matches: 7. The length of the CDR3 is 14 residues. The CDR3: CASSKQGASTEAFF. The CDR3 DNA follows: TGTGCCAGCAGTAAACAGGGGGCGAGTACTGAAGCTTTCTTT.